The T cell receptor beta chain described here comes from a study of follicular helper T cells after annual influenza vaccination. Only in-frame clones appear in the TCRdb table, and some are missing; sequencing was by immunoSEQ multiplex PCR. The repertoire holds more than 9,000 clones, with approximately 83% as singletons. CDR1 SEHNR and CDR2 FQNEAQ come from the germline V gene (reference sequence). This CDR3 has 15 residues. After removal of 5 bases from V and 6 bases from J, the junction contained 12 bases not matched to a gene. Time point specified: 2014-2015 season, 7 days after vaccination. The origin of this receptor is an adult who received the influenza vaccine. The gene calls are TRBV7-9 and TRBJ1-2, with 7 bases fitting TRBD1. The sample here was CXCR5- memory CD4+ T cells sorted from blood, taken 7 days after influenza vaccination. In DNA, the CDR3 is TGTGCCAGCAGCCCCCAGACAGGGACCCCGGATGGCTACACCTTC. Its protein product is CASSPQTGTPDGYTF.